This paragraph reports one T cell receptor beta chain. Antigen specificity is unknown. This CDR3 comprises 17 residues. The germline V gene has CDR1 LGHNA and CDR2 YSLEER. Between the trimmed V and J ends, which lost 1 base and 2 bases, there was a span of 17 bases. This sample is part of a study of T cells in Graves' hyperthyroidism and ophthalmopathy. Amplified regions were TCR beta CDR3 sequences from RNA transcripts. Initially, a first-round RT-PCR of the TCR CDR3 employed the HTBI primer set. TCRdb reanalysed the multiplex PCR reads using MiXCR and keeps one entry per CDR3 protein. The table has 350,000 or so distinct CDR3 sequences, 15% to 20% seen once. Based on clinical symptoms, serum thyroxine and TRAb, thyroid ultrasound and orbital computed tomography, diagnoses were reached. Whole-study results and caveats: Through a model of 13 V-J features, ophthalmopathy was separated from stable hyperthyroidism. The model's output predicted ophthalmopathy at a median of around 7 months prior to onset.

Input material: blood. The clonotype originates from a woman between 35 and 50 years old with Graves' ophthalmopathy. This rearrangement joins TRBV4-3 to TRBJ1-1; perhaps TRBD1 as D (6 bases). In nucleotides, the CDR3 is TGCGCCAGCAGCCAAGCGTCATGGGGGGGGGCTAACACTGAAGCTTTCTTT. Its protein product is CASSQASWGGANTEAFF.